This TCR beta chain was recovered during a study of response to subunit inactivated influenza vaccine. The study's findings and limits: With each seasonal influenza vaccination, the authors suggested, few new T cells are recruited.

This clonotype occurred a few times. Its antigen is not known. TCRdb processed the RT-PCR reads anew with MiXCR; each CDR3 protein has one entry. This table has roughly 700,000 distinct CDR3 sequences, about 15% appearing once. In germline, CDR1 is WNHNN, CDR2 SYGVQD (reference sequence). The CDR3 is 11 residues long. V gave up 6 bases and J gave up 5 bases, with 8 bases separating them. The source is a man aged 50-60 years who received an inactivated influenza vaccine. The source was PBMCs from blood, collected less than 15 days before vaccination. The V call is TRBV10-1, the J call TRBJ2-7; no clear D gene. The CDR3 spells CASSDSHEQYF. In DNA, the CDR3 is TGCGCCAGCAGCGACTCTCACGAGCAGTACTTC.